This entry lists 22 T cell receptor beta chains sequenced from one sample in a study of T cell clonality in common variable immunodeficiency. The assay was immunoSEQ multiplex PCR, and TCRdb's table has in-frame clones only and misses some. This repertoire holds around 39,000 clones, and none appear only once. The sequenced material came from peripheral blood mononuclear cells. These receptors were collected from a person aged 18 to 70 in good health.

This clone was counted at least ten times. The observed sequence ends 3 residues before the CDR3 terminus, with the missing tail filled in from the germline J gene. The chain is built from TRBV19 and TRBJ2-5; D gene ambiguous. V lost 5 bases to trimming and J lost 1 base, with 14 bases between them. This CDR3 is built from 15 residues. Germline CDR1 LNHDA, CDR2 SQIVND (reference sequence). CDR3 loop: CASSPLNSAQETQYF. Partial CDR3 DNA: TGTGCCAGTAGTCCTCTGAACAGTGCCCAAGAGACC.

Many counts were recorded for this clone. The DNA read from the CDR3 is TGCGCCAGCAGCTTGTTCGGGGAGACTTACAATGAG. Its translation is CASSLFGETYNE. The full-length CDR3 reads as CASSLFGETYNEQFF. The V gene is TRBV5-1, the J gene TRBJ2-1; possible D gene TRBD2, 5 bases. Sequencing ends 3 residues short of the CDR3 end; the germline J gene provides the rest. Germline V CDR1 and CDR2: SGHRS, YFSETQ. The CDR3 is 15 residues long. The V end was cut by 1 base, the J end by 4 bases, with 12 bases between. Combining the CDR3 with reference TRBV5-1 and TRBJ2-1 gives the whole variable domain KAGVTQTPRYLIKTRGQQVTLSCSPISGHRSVSWYQQTPGQGLQFLFEYFSETQRNKGNFPGRFSGRQFSNSRSEMNVSTLELGDSALYLCASSLFGETYNEQFFGPGTRLTVL.

This clone was seen at least ten times. The sequence runs out 3 residues before the end of the CDR3; the remainder is reconstructed from the germline J gene. The chain is built from TRBV2 and TRBJ1-5, with 8 bases aligning to TRBD1. Germline CDR1 SNHLY, CDR2 FYNNEI. Germline trimming cut 7 bases from V and 4 bases from J; bases unmatched to any gene: 6. The CDR3 covers 14 residues. CDR3 in amino acids: CASKTRTGNQPQHF. The DNA read from the CDR3 is TGTGCCAGCAAGACAAGGACAGGGAATCAGCCC. The entire variable domain, with the rest obtained from reference TRBV2 and TRBJ1-5, is as follows: EPEVTQTPSHQVTQMGQEVILRCVPISNHLYFYWYRQILGQKVEFLVSFYNNEISEKSEIFDDQFSVERPDGSNFTLKIRSTKLEDSAMYFCASKTRTGNQPQHFGDGTRLSIL.

This clone was seen at least ten times. With the read ending 3 residues before the CDR3 end, the germline J gene is used to fill in that end. This chain connects TRBV27 to TRBJ2-5; 10 bases match TRBD2. V was pared by 2 bases and J by 5 bases, with 11 bases of the junction left unmatched. Germline lookup yields CDR1 MNHEY and CDR2 SMNVEV (reference sequence). The CDR3 totals 17 residues. This CDR3 reads CASSLKSSGRGMETQYF. CDR3 DNA, as far as it was read: TGTGCCAGCAGTTTAAAGTCTAGCGGGAGAGGAATGGAGACC.

This clone showed up many times. The read ends 3 residues shy of where the CDR3 ends; the end is completed using the germline J gene. The chain has TRBV19 and TRBJ1-2; no definite D call. The germline gives CDR1 LNHDA, CDR2 SQIVND (reference sequence). The V end lost 3 bases, the J end lost 3 bases, and 8 bases lay between the germline ends. This CDR3 has 13 amino acids. This chain's CDR3 is CASSIERYYGYTF. The covered CDR3 bases are TGTGCCAGTAGTATCGAGCGGTACTATGGC.

This clone was counted many times. The CDR3 end falls 3 residues outside the read, so it is completed with the germline J gene. The V and J genes are TRBV30 and TRBJ2-2; 7 bases map to TRBD2. The CDR3 has 13 residues. CDR1 is GTSNPN and CDR2 is SVGIG in the germline V gene (reference sequence). V gave up 8 bases and J gave up 5 bases; unmatched junction bases: 8. CDR3 loop: CAGGLVRTGELFF. CDR3 DNA, as far as it was read: TGTGCCGGCGGACTAGTTCGAACCGGGGAG.

This clone was observed many times. The sequenced part of the CDR3 DNA is TGCGCCAAAAGCCCAGGATACAACACAGATACG. Residues: CAKSPGYNTDT. From start to end, the CDR3 is CAKSPGYNTDTQYF. The chain has TRBV4-1 and TRBJ2-3; D remains unclear. The CDR3 goes on 3 residues after the read ends, and that part is filled in from the germline J gene. CDR1 MGHRA and CDR2 YSYEKL come from the germline V gene. CDR3 length equals 14 residues. V gave up 10 bases and J gave up 2 bases, with 16 bases separating them.

Many counts were recorded for this clone. The read halts 3 residues ahead of the CDR3 end, with the missing end drawn from the germline J gene. This sequence joins TRBV19 and TRBJ1-2; D remains ambiguous. Trimming took off 3 bases at V and 2 bases at J, with 10 bases between the two ends. Germline CDR1 reads LNHDA; CDR2 reads SQIVND (reference sequence). The CDR3 spans 14 residues. CDR3 DNA (partial): TGTGCCAGTAGTATGCGACTGACGAACTATGGC. It encodes CASSMRLTNYG. The entire CDR3 is CASSMRLTNYGYTF.

This clone has at least ten counts. The CDR3 end is not reached by the read, which stops 3 residues before it; the germline J gene fills it in. The chain links TRBV5-1 to TRBJ1-1; D call uncertain. This CDR3 has 15 residues. V gave up 4 bases and J gave up 7 bases, with 20 bases separating them. The germline V gene encodes CDR1 SGHRS and CDR2 YFSETQ. The sequenced CDR3 bases are TGCGCCAGCAGCCCCTTTGGAGGGTCGGAAGGTGAA. Protein product: CASSPFGGSEGE. The full CDR3 protein is CASSPFGGSEGEAFF.

This clone was found many times. Read sequence stops 3 residues before the CDR3 end, and the germline J gene provides the missing end. V is TRBV12-5 and J is TRBJ1-1; weak D call: TRBD1 (5 bases). Germline V gene lookup returns CDR1 LGHNT and CDR2 FRNRAP. V gave up 6 bases and J gave up 3 bases, with 11 bases separating them. The CDR3 loop spans 13 amino acids. Incomplete CDR3 DNA: TGTGCTAGTGGCTCCCCAGGGTACACTGAA. Protein sequence: CASGSPGYTE. In full, the CDR3 is CASGSPGYTEAFF.

At least ten counts were recorded for this clone. The read is 3 residues too short to cover the CDR3 end, so that end is filled in from the germline J gene. The chain recombines TRBV7-2 with TRBJ2-1; 8 nucleotides line up with TRBD1. The J segment lost 3 bases and the V segment lost 7 bases, leaving 8 bases of the junction unmatched. The CDR3 extends over 15 amino acids. Germline V gene data show CDR1 as SGHTA and CDR2 as FQGNSA. The DNA read from the CDR3 is TGTGCCAGCACCTCTACCGGACAGGGCTACAATGAG. Translated: CASTSTGQGYNE. The entire CDR3 protein reads CASTSTGQGYNEQFF.

In this sample, this clone turned up many times. The read terminates 3 residues before the CDR3 end, so the remaining end is supplied by the germline J gene. This chain joins TRBV19 and TRBJ1-1; D is unresolved. The CDR3 consists of 14 residues. Germline lookup yields CDR1 LNHDA and CDR2 SQIVND (reference sequence). Trimming took off 3 bases at V and 0 bases at J, with 8 bases between the two ends. CDR3 DNA (partial): TGTGCCAGTAGTATGGGCAGGCTGAACACTGAA. It translates to CASSMGRLNTE. The CDR3, in full, reads CASSMGRLNTEAFF. Full variable domain (rest looked up from reference TRBV19 and TRBJ1-1): DGGITQSPKYLFRKEGQNVTLSCEQNLNHDAMYWYRQDPGQGLRLIYYSQIVNDFQKGDIAEGYSVSREKKESFPLTVTSAQKNPTAFYLCASSMGRLNTEAFFGQGTRLTVV.

This clone was observed at least ten times. Read coverage stops 3 residues before the CDR3 terminus; the germline J gene supplies the remainder. The V gene is TRBV2, the J gene TRBJ2-1; TRBD2 matches at 11 bases. The CDR3 contains 14 residues. J was trimmed by 3 bases and V by 9 bases; bases with no gene match: 4. Germline CDR1 is SNHLY and CDR2 is FYNNEI. CDR3 sequence: CARFGTSGYNEQFF. CDR3 DNA, as far as it was read: TGTGCCAGATTTGGGACTAGCGGCTACAATGAG.

This clone has only a few counts. With the read ending 3 residues before the CDR3 end, the germline J gene is used to fill in that end. This sequence joins TRBV7-2 and TRBJ1-6; the match to TRBD1 covers 7 bases. Germline V gives CDR1 SGHTA, CDR2 FQGNSA. V dropped 2 bases and J dropped 9; count of bases not matched to a gene: 4. CDR3 length equals 14 residues. The CDR3 spells CASSLMAGGSPLHF. CDR3 bases read: TGTGCCAGCAGCTTAATGGCAGGGGGTTCACCC.

At least ten counts were recorded for this clone. The read terminates 3 residues before the CDR3 end, so the remaining end is supplied by the germline J gene. The genes are TRBV19 and TRBJ1-1, with unresolved D. V lost 6 bases and J 1 base, leaving 12 bases between the germline ends. The CDR3 runs 14 residues. CDR1 and CDR2 from the germline V gene are LNHDA and SQIVND (reference sequence). Here the CDR3 reads CASRRRSGNTEAFF. The CDR3 DNA, read in part, is TGTGCCAGTAGGCGGAGGTCTGGGAACACTGAA.

This clone was counted ten times or more. The DNA ends 3 residues before the CDR3 does, and the rest of the CDR3 is filled in from the germline J gene. The V and J genes are TRBV10-3 and TRBJ1-2, with D tentatively TRBD1 (6 bases). Deletions cut 0 bases from V and 4 bases from J, with 12 bases between. This CDR3 comprises 15 residues. Germline V gene data show CDR1 as ENHRY and CDR2 as SYGVKD. Incomplete CDR3 DNA: TGTGCCATCAGTGAGTCGATTGGGGGCCTCTATGGC. Amino acid sequence: CAISESIGGLYG. The whole CDR3 protein is CAISESIGGLYGYTF.

This clone was recorded many times. Read sequence stops 3 residues before the CDR3 end, and the germline J gene provides the missing end. J is TRBJ2-7 and V is TRBV20-1, with 15 bases identical to TRBD2. This CDR3 is built from 15 residues. Losses at the gene ends were 6 bases for V and 2 bases for J; bases not matched to a gene: 5. The germline gives CDR1 DFQATT, CDR2 SNEGSKA (reference sequence). The CDR3 DNA, read in part, is TGCAGTGCCCCGGGACTAGCGGGAGGTGCCTACGAG. Amino acids: CSAPGLAGGAYE. The CDR3 reads in full as CSAPGLAGGAYEQYF.

This clone was seen repeatedly, ten times or more. Read sequence stops 3 residues before the CDR3 end, and the germline J gene provides the missing end. J is TRBJ1-2 and V is TRBV18; 10 nucleotides line up with TRBD1. This CDR3 has 16 residues. CDR1 is KGHSH, CDR2 LQKENI, per germline. Losses at the gene ends were 3 bases for V and 6 bases for J; bases not matched to a gene: 10. Here the CDR3 reads CASSPLATGGSNGYTF. CDR3 DNA (partial): TGTGCCAGCTCACCGCTCGCGACAGGGGGCAGTAATGGC. Full variable domain (remainder filled in from reference TRBV18 and TRBJ1-2): NAGVMQNPRHLVRRRGQEARLRCSPMKGHSHVYWYRQLPEEGLKFMVYLQKENIIDESGMPKERFSAEFPKEGPSILRIQQVVRGDSAAYFCASSPLATGGSNGYTFGSGTRLTVV.

This clone was counted many times. The read halts 3 residues ahead of the CDR3 end, with the missing end drawn from the germline J gene. The chain joins TRBV12-5 to TRBJ2-7; 10 nucleotides match TRBD2. The germline V gene encodes CDR1 LGHNT and CDR2 FRNRAP. V dropped 5 bases and J dropped 2; count of bases not matched to a gene: 9. CDR3 length equals 16 residues. CDR3 bases read: TGTGCTAGTGGTCAAAATCCTCTAGCGGGGGCCTACGAG. Translating gives CASGQNPLAGAYE. The whole CDR3 is CASGQNPLAGAYEQYF.

The table lists this clone with many counts. The read halts 3 residues ahead of the CDR3 end, with the missing end drawn from the germline J gene. The chain uses TRBV2 and TRBJ1-5; a possible D gene is TRBD1 (6 bases). The CDR3 loop spans 13 amino acids. The germline V gene has CDR1 SNHLY and CDR2 FYNNEI. Trimming removed 7 bases from V and 9 bases from J, with 16 bases in between. The CDR3 sequence is CASTTGSTGPQHF. The sequenced part of the CDR3 DNA is TGTGCCAGCACCACAGGGAGTACGGGGCCC.

This clone was recorded many times. Read data end 3 residues before the CDR3 end; the end is taken from the germline J gene. The chain is built from TRBV20-1 and TRBJ1-5, with D uncertain. Per germline, CDR1 DFQATT and CDR2 SNEGSKA (reference sequence). The CDR3 is 13 amino acids. Trimming shortened V by 3 bases and J by 7 bases, and 13 bases separated the two germline ends. Incomplete CDR3 DNA: TGCAGTGCTAGGCGGACTCCGGGGCAGCCC. This gives the protein CSARRTPGQP. In full, the CDR3 is CSARRTPGQPQHF.

This clone was recorded at least ten times. The sequenced fragment ends 3 residues before the CDR3 boundary, so the rest is inferred from the germline J gene. The rearrangement links TRBV5-1 to TRBJ1-2; TRBD1 aligns across 7 bases. The CDR3 is made up of 14 amino acids. Germline V gene lookup returns CDR1 SGHRS and CDR2 YFSETQ. J lost 2 bases, V lost 4 bases, and 5 bases had no gene match. This CDR3 is CASSASTGNYGYTF. CDR3 DNA, as far as it was read: TGCGCCAGCAGCGCCTCGACAGGGAACTATGGC.